The entry below describes one T cell receptor beta chain. It has no known antigen specificity. One base away there is no much larger clone; base qualities are not given. According to the germline V gene, CDR1 reads WSHSY and CDR2 reads SAAADI. V ends up 2 bases short and J 3 bases short, with an unmatched junction base count of 6. CDR3 length: 18 amino acids, cysteine to phenylalanine. Only CDR3 DNA remains: 54 bases, in frame from the first base. TCRbeta CDR3 regions were amplified from genomic DNA using the immunoSEQ Assay, a bias-controlled multiplex PCR. The authors' pipeline ran thus. The number of nucleated cells in each sample was estimated by amplification of reference gene primers within the assay. To quantify the absolute abundance of each unique TCRbeta CDR3 rearrangement, sequence reads were collapsed and filtered. For each sample, productive Simpson clonality was calculated by taking the square root of Simpson's diversity index across productive rearrangements. TCRdb re-hosts the immuneACCESS table, in-frame sequences only. Its copies lack some clones; in the studies checked, an unresolved V gene accounts for under half of them, and the cause for the rest is not known. V and J calls and clone size come straight from that table; D and trimming were deduced from the DNA. The sample contains around 450,000 clones, around 89% of them found a single time. Roughly 4% of the sample is in the top ten clones.

The data were taken from a study of blood T cell repertoires in COVID-19 (dated by TCRdb to between 2020 and 2021). For the study in its entirety: Samples covering the acute and convalescent phases of COVID-19 were provided by collaborators in the United States, Italy and Spain. The prospective study material was composed of cDNA or gDNA derived from T cells, B-cell-depleted T cells, or PBMCs. The dataset comprised deeply sampled blood TCRbeta repertoires from subjects exposed to, actively infected with, or recovered from COVID-19. The repertoires were released in a freely available public database meant as a resource for research on the immune response to SARS-CoV-2. The samples were drawn from two sources: the first 160 participants of the ongoing ImmuneRACE study, and 1,254 subjects contributed by 6 global collaborators. Nearly every sample came with metadata listing a de-identified subject ID, COVID-19 status, age in years and sex. HLA class I and class II types, where available, came from metadata supplied by the sample provider rather than from assay-based typing. What the study reported, not specific to this receptor: How much clinical and demographic metadata was included differed by source and by participant, and the metadata was provided uncurated.

Each collaborating institution followed its own protocols to collect whole blood in K2EDTA tubes. For TCRbeta analysis, collaborators shipped samples in one of three forms: frozen whole blood, isolated PBMCs, or DNA extracted from either of those sample types. The receptor's source is a woman aged 25 to 39 with acute or convalescent COVID-19. The rearrangement joined TRBV10-2 to TRBJ2-3; 15 bases in the middle match TRBD2. The material sequenced was peripheral blood. Here is the DNA: TGCGCCAGCAGTGAGGGACTAGCGGGGGGGCGTAGGACAGATACGCAGTATTTT. Protein translation: CASSEGLAGGRRTDTQYF.